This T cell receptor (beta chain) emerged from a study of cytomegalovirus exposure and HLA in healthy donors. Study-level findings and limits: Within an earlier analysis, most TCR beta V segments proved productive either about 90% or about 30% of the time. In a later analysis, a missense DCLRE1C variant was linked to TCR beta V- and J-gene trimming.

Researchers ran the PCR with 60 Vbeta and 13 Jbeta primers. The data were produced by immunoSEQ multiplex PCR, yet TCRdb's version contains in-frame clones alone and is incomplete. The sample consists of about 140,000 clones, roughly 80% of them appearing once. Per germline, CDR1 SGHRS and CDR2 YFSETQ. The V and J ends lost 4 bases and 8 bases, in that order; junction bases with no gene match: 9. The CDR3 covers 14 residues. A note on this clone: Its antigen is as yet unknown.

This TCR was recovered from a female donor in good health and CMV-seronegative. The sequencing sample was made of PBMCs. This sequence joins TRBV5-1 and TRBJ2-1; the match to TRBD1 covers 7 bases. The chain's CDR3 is CASSGQVINHEQFF. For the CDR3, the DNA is TGCGCCAGCAGCGGACAGGTGATAAACCATGAGCAGTTCTTC. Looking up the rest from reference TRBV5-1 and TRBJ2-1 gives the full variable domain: KAGVTQTPRYLIKTRGQQVTLSCSPISGHRSVSWYQQTPGQGLQFLFEYFSETQRNKGNFPGRFSGRQFSNSRSEMNVSTLELGDSALYLCASSGQVINHEQFFGPGTRLTVL.